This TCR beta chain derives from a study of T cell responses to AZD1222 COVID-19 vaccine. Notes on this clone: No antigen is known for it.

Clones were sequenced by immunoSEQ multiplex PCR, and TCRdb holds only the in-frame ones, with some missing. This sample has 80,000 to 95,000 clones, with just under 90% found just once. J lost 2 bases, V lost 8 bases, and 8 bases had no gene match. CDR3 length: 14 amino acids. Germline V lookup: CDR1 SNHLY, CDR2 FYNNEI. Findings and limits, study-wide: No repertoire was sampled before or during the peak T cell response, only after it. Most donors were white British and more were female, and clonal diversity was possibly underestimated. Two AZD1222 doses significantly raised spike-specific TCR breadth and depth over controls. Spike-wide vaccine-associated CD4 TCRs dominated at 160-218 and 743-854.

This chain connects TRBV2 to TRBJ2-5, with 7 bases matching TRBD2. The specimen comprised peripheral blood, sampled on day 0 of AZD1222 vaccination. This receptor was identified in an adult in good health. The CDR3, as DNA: TGTGCCAGCGTGAGGGCGGGGGAGCAAGAGACCCAGTACTTC. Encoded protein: CASVRAGEQETQYF.